This paragraph reports one T cell receptor beta chain. The data stem from a study of blood T cell repertoires in COVID-19. Overall study context: Samples of COVID-19 (acute and convalescent) were obtained from the United States, Italy and Spain. In each case, the material was cDNA or gDNA derived from T cells, B-cell-depleted T cells, or PBMCs.

The V gene end was trimmed by 6 bases and the J gene end by 4 bases; junction bases not matched to a gene: 6. Germline V CDR1 and CDR2: SGHDT, YYEEEE. This CDR3 contains 13 residues. Per the original methods: Amplified reference gene primers provided the basis for estimating nucleated cell counts. Here immunoSEQ multiplex PCR was the method, and the copy in TCRdb shows in-frame clones only, minus some. V, J and clone size are taken as reported in that table, and D and trimming were inferred from the DNA itself. The data hold 150,000 to 200,000 clones, with approximately 83% observed a single time. The sample consisted of peripheral blood. V is TRBV5-6 and J is TRBJ1-2; TRBD1 matches 7 bases. The TCR was taken from a human donor with active or convalescent COVID-19. The donor label of this sample is uncertain. The chain's CDR3 is CASTPTGTYGYTF. In nucleotides, the CDR3 is TGTGCCAGCACCCCGACAGGGACCTATGGCTACACCTTC.